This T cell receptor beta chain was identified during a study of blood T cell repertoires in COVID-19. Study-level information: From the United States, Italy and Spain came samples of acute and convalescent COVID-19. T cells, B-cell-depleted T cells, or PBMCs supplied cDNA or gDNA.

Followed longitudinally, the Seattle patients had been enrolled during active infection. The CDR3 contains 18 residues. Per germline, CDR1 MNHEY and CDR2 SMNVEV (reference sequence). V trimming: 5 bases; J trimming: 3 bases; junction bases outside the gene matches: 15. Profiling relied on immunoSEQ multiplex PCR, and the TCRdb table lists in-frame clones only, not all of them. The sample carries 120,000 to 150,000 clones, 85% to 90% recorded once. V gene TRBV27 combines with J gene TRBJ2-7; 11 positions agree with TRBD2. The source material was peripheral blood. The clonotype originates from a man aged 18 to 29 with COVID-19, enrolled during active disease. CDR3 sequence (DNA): TGTGCCAGCAGTGCAACCGGGACTAGCGGAGACTCCCTCTACGAGCAGTACTTC. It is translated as CASSATGTSGDSLYEQYF.